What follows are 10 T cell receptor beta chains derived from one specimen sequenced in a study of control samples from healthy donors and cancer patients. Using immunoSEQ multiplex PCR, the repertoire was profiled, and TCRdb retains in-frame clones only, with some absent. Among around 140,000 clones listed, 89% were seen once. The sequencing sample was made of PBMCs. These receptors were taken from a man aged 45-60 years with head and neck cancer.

CDR3: CASITGGTSTDTQYF. The CDR3, as DNA: TGTGCCAGCATCACAGGGGGAACTAGCACAGATACGCAGTATTTT. The V gene is TRBV28, the J gene TRBJ2-3; 8 bases fit TRBD1. The V gene end was trimmed by 7 bases and the J gene end by 0 bases; junction bases not matched to a gene: 6. The CDR3 loop spans 15 amino acids. Looked up from germline, CDR1 is MDHEN and CDR2 is SYDVKM.

For the CDR3, the DNA is TGCGCCAGCAGCTGGGCTCTTCCGGGACAGGGAGTATACGAGCAGTACTTC. Amino acids: CASSWALPGQGVYEQYF. The rearrangement joins TRBV5-1 to TRBJ2-7; 9 positions match TRBD1. V gave up 3 bases and J gave up 4 bases; unmatched junction bases: 14. This CDR3 contains 17 residues. Looked up from germline, CDR1 is SGHRS and CDR2 is YFSETQ.

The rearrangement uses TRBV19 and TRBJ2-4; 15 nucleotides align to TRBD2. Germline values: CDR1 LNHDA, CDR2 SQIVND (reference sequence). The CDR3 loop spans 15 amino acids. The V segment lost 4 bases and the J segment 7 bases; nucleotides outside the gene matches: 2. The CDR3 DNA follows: TGTGCCAGTAGTACCGGGACTAGCGGGAGGAACATTCAGTACTTC. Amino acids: CASSTGTSGRNIQYF.

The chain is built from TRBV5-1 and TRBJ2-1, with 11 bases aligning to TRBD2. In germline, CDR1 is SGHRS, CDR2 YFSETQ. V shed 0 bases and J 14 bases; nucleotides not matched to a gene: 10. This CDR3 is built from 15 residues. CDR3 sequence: CASSLDPSGGPAKFF. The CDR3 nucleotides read TGCGCCAGCAGCTTGGATCCTAGCGGGGGGCCCGCGAAGTTCTTC.

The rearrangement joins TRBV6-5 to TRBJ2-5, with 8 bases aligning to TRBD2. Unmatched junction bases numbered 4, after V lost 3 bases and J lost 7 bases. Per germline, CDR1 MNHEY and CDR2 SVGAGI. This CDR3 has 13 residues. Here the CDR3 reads CASSYPGGVTQYF. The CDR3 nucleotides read TGTGCCAGCAGTTATCCGGGGGGGGTGACCCAGTACTTC.

The CDR3 sequence: CASSYRGFQETQYF. The CDR3 bases are TGTGCCAGCAGTTACAGGGGATTCCAAGAGACCCAGTACTTC. The V gene is TRBV6-6, the J gene TRBJ2-5; TRBD1 might be the D (5 bases). Germline V CDR1 and CDR2: MNHNY, SVGAGI (reference sequence). The germline V and J ends were trimmed by 2 bases and 1 base, with 8 bases remaining between them. The CDR3 is made up of 14 amino acids.

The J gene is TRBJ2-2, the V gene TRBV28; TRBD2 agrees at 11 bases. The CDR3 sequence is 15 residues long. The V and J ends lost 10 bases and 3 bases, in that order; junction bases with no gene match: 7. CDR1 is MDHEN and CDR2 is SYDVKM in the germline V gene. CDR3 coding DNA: TGTGCCACCCGACTAGCGGGACTCCACACCGGGGAGCTGTTTTTT. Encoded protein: CATRLAGLHTGELFF. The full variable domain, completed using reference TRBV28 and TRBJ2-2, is DVKVTQSSRYLVKRTGEKVFLECVQDMDHENMFWYRQDPGLGLRLIYFSYDVKMKEKGDIPEGYSVSREKKERFSLILESASTNQTSMYLCATRLAGLHTGELFFGEGSRLTVL.

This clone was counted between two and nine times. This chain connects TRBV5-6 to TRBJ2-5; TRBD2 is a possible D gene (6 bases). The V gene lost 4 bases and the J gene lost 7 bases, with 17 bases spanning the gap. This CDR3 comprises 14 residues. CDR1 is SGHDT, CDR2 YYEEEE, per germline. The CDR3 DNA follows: TGTGCCAGCAGCCGCGGGAAGCCTATCGGGACCCAGTACTTC. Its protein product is CASSRGKPIGTQYF.

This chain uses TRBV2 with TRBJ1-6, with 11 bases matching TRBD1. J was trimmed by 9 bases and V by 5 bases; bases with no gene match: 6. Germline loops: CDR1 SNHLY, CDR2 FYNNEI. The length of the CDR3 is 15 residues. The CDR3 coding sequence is TGTGCCAGCAGTATGGACAGGGGGCTAAGTTCACCCCTCCACTTT. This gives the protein CASSMDRGLSSPLHF. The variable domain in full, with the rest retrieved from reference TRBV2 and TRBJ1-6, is EPEVTQTPSHQVTQMGQEVILRCVPISNHLYFYWYRQILGQKVEFLVSFYNNEISEKSEIFDDQFSVERPDGSNFTLKIRSTKLEDSAMYFCASSMDRGLSSPLHFGNGTRLTVT.

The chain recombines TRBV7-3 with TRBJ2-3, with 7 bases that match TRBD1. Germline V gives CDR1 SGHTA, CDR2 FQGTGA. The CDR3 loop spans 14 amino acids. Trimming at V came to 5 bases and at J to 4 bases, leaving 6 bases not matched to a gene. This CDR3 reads CASSPLGTADTQYF. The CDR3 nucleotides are TGTGCCAGCAGCCCCTTAGGGACAGCAGATACGCAGTATTTT.